This TCR beta chain came from a study of cytomegalovirus exposure and HLA in healthy donors. Findings and limits, study-wide: Presence/absence analysis assumed near-uniform sequencing depth across donors.

PCR used 60 Vbeta primers and 13 Jbeta primers. Clones were sequenced by immunoSEQ multiplex PCR, and TCRdb holds only the in-frame ones, with some missing. Among around 190,000 clones listed, around 83% were seen once. The V end was cut by 0 bases, the J end by 4 bases, with 19 bases between. The CDR3 length is 17 residues. Per the germline V gene, CDR1 is SQVTM and CDR2 is ANQGSEA. With respect to this clone: The antigen is unknown.

The TCR was taken from a girl aged 2-10 years in good health and CMV-seropositive. Sequences were obtained from PBMCs. The chain uses TRBV29-1 and TRBJ1-3; D is perhaps TRBD1 (5 bases). The CDR3 DNA reads TGCAGCGTTGAAGATCAAAAGGGGATGAATCTAGGAAACACCATATATTTT. This encodes CSVEDQKGMNLGNTIYF.